This T cell receptor (beta chain) was found in a study of blood T cell repertoires in COVID-19. CDR3 length equals 15 residues. V was cut by 4 bases and J by 5 bases, with 17 bases left in between. Per the germline V gene, CDR1 is SNHLY and CDR2 is FYNNEI. Only in-frame clones appear in the TCRdb table, and some are missing; sequencing was by immunoSEQ multiplex PCR. In the table there are about 420,000 clones, 70% to 90% of which are singletons. V gene TRBV2 combines with J gene TRBJ1-2; D ambiguous. Sequenced material: peripheral blood. This TCR was recovered from a man younger than 30 with COVID-19, enrolled during active disease. The CDR3 loop is CASSGIETMSYGYTF. CDR3 nucleotides: TGTGCCAGCAGTGGGATAGAGACAATGAGTTATGGCTACACCTTC.